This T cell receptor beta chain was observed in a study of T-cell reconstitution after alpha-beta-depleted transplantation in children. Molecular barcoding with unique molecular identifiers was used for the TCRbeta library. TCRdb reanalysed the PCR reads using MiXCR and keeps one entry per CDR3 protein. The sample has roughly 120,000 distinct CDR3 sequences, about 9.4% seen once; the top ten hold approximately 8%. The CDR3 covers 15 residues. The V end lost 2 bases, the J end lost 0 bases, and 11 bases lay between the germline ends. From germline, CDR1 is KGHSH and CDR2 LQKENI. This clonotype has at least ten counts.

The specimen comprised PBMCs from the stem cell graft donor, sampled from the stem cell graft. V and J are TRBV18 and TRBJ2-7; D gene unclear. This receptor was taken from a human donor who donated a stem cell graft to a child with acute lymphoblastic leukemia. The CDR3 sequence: CASSPRALGSYEQYF. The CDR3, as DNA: TGTGCCAGCTCACCAAGGGCCCTGGGCTCCTACGAGCAGTACTTC.